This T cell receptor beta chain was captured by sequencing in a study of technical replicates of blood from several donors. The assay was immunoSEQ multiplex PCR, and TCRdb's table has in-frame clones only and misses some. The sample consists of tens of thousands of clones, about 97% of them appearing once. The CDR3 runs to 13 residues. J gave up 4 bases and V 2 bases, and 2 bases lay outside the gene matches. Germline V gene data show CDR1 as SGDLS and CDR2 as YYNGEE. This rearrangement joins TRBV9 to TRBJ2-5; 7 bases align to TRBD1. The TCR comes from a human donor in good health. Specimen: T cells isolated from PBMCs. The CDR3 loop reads CASSVRDRETQYF. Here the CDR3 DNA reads TGTGCCAGCAGCGTCCGGGACAGAGAGACCCAGTACTTC.